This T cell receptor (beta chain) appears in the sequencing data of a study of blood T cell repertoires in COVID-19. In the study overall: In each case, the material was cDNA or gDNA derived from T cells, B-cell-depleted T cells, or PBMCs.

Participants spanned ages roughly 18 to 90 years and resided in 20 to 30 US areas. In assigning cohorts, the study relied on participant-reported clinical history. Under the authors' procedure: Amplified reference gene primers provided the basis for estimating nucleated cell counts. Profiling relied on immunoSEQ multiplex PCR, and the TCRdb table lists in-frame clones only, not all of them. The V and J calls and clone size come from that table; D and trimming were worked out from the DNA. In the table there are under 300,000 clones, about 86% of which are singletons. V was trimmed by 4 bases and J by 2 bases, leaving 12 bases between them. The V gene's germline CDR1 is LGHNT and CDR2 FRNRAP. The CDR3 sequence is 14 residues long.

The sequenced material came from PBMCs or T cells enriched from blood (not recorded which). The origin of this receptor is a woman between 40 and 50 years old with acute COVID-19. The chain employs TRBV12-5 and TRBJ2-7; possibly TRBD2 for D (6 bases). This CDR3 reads CASGWGVPPYEQYF. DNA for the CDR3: TGTGCTAGTGGTTGGGGGGTTCCCCCCTACGAGCAGTACTTC.